A single sample gave rise to the 29 T cell receptor beta chains below, sequenced in a study of cytotoxic CD8 clonotypes in ibrutinib-treated CLL. Profiling relied on immunoSEQ multiplex PCR, and the TCRdb table lists in-frame clones only, not all of them. Of 80,000 to 95,000 clones listed, about four fifths are singletons. Sequencing was performed on PBMCs, taken after 12 months of ibrutinib treatment. All receptors come from a human donor with chronic lymphocytic leukemia.

This clone was counted once. CDR3 nucleotides: TGTGCCATCAGTGAGTCCGGCGGGAGGAACACAGATACGCAGTATTTT. The encoded protein is CAISESGGRNTDTQYF. The chain couples TRBV10-3 to TRBJ2-3, with 8 bases lining up with TRBD2. The CDR3 covers 16 residues. With V trimmed by 0 bases and J by 2 bases, 4 bases remained unmatched. Germline V gene data show CDR1 as ENHRY and CDR2 as SYGVKD.

Only one count was recorded for this clone. J is TRBJ2-3 and V is TRBV18; D tentatively reads TRBD1 or TRBD2 (7 bases each). V was cut by 5 bases and J by 3 bases, with 18 bases left in between. There are 16 residues in the CDR3. Germline V gives CDR1 KGHSH, CDR2 LQKENI. CDR3 sequence: CASSWPTGRGTDTQYF. As DNA, the CDR3 is TGTGCCAGCTCATGGCCGACAGGGAGGGGGACAGATACGCAGTATTTT. Variable domain in full (rest from reference TRBV18 and TRBJ2-3): NAGVMQNPRHLVRRRGQEARLRCSPMKGHSHVYWYRQLPEEGLKFMVYLQKENIIDESGMPKERFSAEFPKEGPSILRIQQVVRGDSAAYFCASSWPTGRGTDTQYFGPGTRLTVL.

The rearrangement links TRBV28 to TRBJ2-3; weak D call: TRBD1 (6 bases). CDR1 and CDR2 from the germline V gene are MDHEN and SYDVKM. The CDR3 consists of 14 residues. V lost 4 bases to trimming and J lost 4 bases, with 12 bases between them. CDR3 bases: TGTGCCAGCAGTTCCAGTCAGGGGCCAGATACGCAGTATTTT. It yields the protein CASSSSQGPDTQYF. The whole variable domain, remainder taken from reference TRBV28 and TRBJ2-3, is DVKVTQSSRYLVKRTGEKVFLECVQDMDHENMFWYRQDPGLGLRLIYFSYDVKMKEKGDIPEGYSVSREKKERFSLILESASTNQTSMYLCASSSSQGPDTQYFGPGTRLTVL.

This chain uses TRBV6-4 with TRBJ1-2, with TRBD1 matching over 8 bases. The CDR3 totals 13 residues. Per the germline V gene, CDR1 is MRHNA and CDR2 is SNTAGT. Losses at the gene ends were 5 bases for V and 8 bases for J; bases not matched to a gene: 7. The CDR3 sequence: CASSLTGVGGYTF. The DNA of the CDR3 is TGTGCCAGCAGTTTGACAGGGGTTGGCGGCTACACCTTC.

This chain connects TRBV6-7 to TRBJ2-2; TRBD1 matches 8 bases. Being an ORF, TRBV6-7 has a function that is uncertain. Losses at the gene ends were 5 bases for V and 3 bases for J; bases not matched to a gene: 5. The CDR3 loop spans 15 amino acids. As DNA, the CDR3 is TGTGCCAGCAGTACCACAGGGGGGCACACCGGGGAGCTGTTTTTT. It specifies CASSTTGGHTGELFF.

J is TRBJ1-5 and V is TRBV11-2; a possible D gene is TRBD1 (6 bases). The ends were cut back, 3 bases at V and 4 bases at J, with 16 bases in the middle. The CDR3 consists of 16 residues. Germline V lookup: CDR1 SGHAT, CDR2 FQNNGV. The DNA for the CDR3 is TGTGCCAGCAGCTTGGGTTCCGGGACAAGTAATCAGCCCCAGCATTTT. It specifies CASSLGSGTSNQPQHF.

J is TRBJ2-7 and V is TRBV5-1; D not certain. The germline V gene has CDR1 SGHRS and CDR2 YFSETQ. The CDR3 runs to 15 residues. Deletions cut 0 bases from V and 2 bases from J, with 12 bases between. CDR3 residues: CASSLGPGRAYEQYF. The CDR3 DNA follows: TGCGCCAGCAGCTTGGGTCCAGGTAGGGCCTACGAGCAGTACTTC. Together with reference TRBV5-1 and TRBJ2-7, the CDR3 gives the full variable domain: KAGVTQTPRYLIKTRGQQVTLSCSPISGHRSVSWYQQTPGQGLQFLFEYFSETQRNKGNFPGRFSGRQFSNSRSEMNVSTLELGDSALYLCASSLGPGRAYEQYFGPGTRLTVT.

The chain joins TRBV6-6 to TRBJ1-6; D is uncertain. Trimming shortened V by 6 bases and J by 10 bases, and 13 bases separated the two germline ends. There are 13 residues in the CDR3. Germline CDR1 is MNHNY and CDR2 is SVGAGI (reference sequence). CDR3 amino acids: CASRAGRESPLHF. The CDR3 nucleotides are TGTGCCAGCAGGGCCGGCCGGGAATCACCCCTCCACTTT.

The V gene is TRBV5-1, the J gene TRBJ2-7; TRBD1 matches at 9 bases. Germline assignment: CDR1 SGHRS and CDR2 YFSETQ. This CDR3 contains 15 residues. The V segment lost 4 bases and the J segment 2 bases; nucleotides outside the gene matches: 7. The CDR3 bases are TGCGCCAGCAGCGGCCCGGGACAGGGAGCCTACGAGCAGTACTTC. Translation gives CASSGPGQGAYEQYF.

CDR3 DNA: TGTGCCAGCAGTTGGCGGGGGGCCCTGGCAGATACGCAGTATTTT. Amino acid sequence: CASSWRGALADTQYF. V and J are TRBV9 and TRBJ2-3, with 8 bases that match TRBD2. The CDR3 totals 15 residues. Trimming at V came to 5 bases and at J to 4 bases, leaving 9 bases not matched to a gene. The germline CDR1 and CDR2 sequences are SGDLS and YYNGEE.

This chain uses TRBV9 with TRBJ2-3; TRBD1 matches 11 bases. The CDR3 sequence is 15 residues long. Germline V gene sequence: CDR1 SGDLS, CDR2 YYNGEE. V lost 3 bases, J lost 6 bases, and 6 bases stayed unmatched. Here the CDR3 reads CASSATGTGGDTQYF. In nucleotides, the CDR3 is TGTGCCAGCAGCGCCACCGGGACAGGGGGGGATACGCAGTATTTT.

The rearrangement joins TRBV4-3 to TRBJ2-7, with D perhaps TRBD1 (6 bases). Trimming cost V 0 bases and J 2 bases, with 11 bases left between them. The CDR3 loop spans 15 amino acids. Germline CDR1 LGHNA, CDR2 YSLEER. CDR3 in DNA: TGCGCCAGCAGCCAAGATGCAGGGGTAGCCTACGAGCAGTACTTC. It specifies CASSQDAGVAYEQYF.

This chain uses TRBV5-1 with TRBJ2-2; weak D call: TRBD2 (5 bases). The ends were cut back, 4 bases at V and 7 bases at J, with 8 bases in the middle. This CDR3 is 12 amino acids long. Germline V lookup: CDR1 SGHRS, CDR2 YFSETQ. CDR3 in DNA: TGCGCCAGCAGCCCCCGGGGCGGGGAGCTGTTTTTT. It codes for CASSPRGGELFF. Combining the CDR3 with reference TRBV5-1 and TRBJ2-2 gives the whole variable domain KAGVTQTPRYLIKTRGQQVTLSCSPISGHRSVSWYQQTPGQGLQFLFEYFSETQRNKGNFPGRFSGRQFSNSRSEMNVSTLELGDSALYLCASSPRGGELFFGEGSRLTVL.

The chain uses TRBV5-1 and TRBJ2-7, with 8 bases aligning to TRBD2. CDR1 and CDR2 from the germline V gene are SGHRS and YFSETQ. CDR3 size: 12 residues. The J segment lost 7 bases and the V segment lost 0 bases, leaving 0 bases of the junction unmatched. The CDR3 DNA reads TGCGCCAGCAGCTTGGGACTAGCGGAGCAGTACTTC. It yields the protein CASSLGLAEQYF. The variable domain in full, completed from reference TRBV5-1 and TRBJ2-7, reads KAGVTQTPRYLIKTRGQQVTLSCSPISGHRSVSWYQQTPGQGLQFLFEYFSETQRNKGNFPGRFSGRQFSNSRSEMNVSTLELGDSALYLCASSLGLAEQYFGPGTRLTVT.

The rearrangement uses TRBV7-2 and TRBJ2-3; no firm D call. The CDR3 covers 15 residues. Trimming pared 2 bases from V and 1 base from J, leaving 10 bases between. The germline gives CDR1 SGHTA, CDR2 FQGNSA. The CDR3 protein is CASSLIELGTDTQYF. The CDR3 DNA sequence: TGTGCCAGCAGCTTAATCGAGTTGGGCACAGATACGCAGTATTTT.

V is TRBV2 and J is TRBJ2-6; no firm D call. Trimming removed 4 bases from V and 0 bases from J, with 7 bases in between. Germline loops: CDR1 SNHLY, CDR2 FYNNEI. The CDR3 extends over 15 amino acids. The CDR3 spells CASSASSSGANVLTF. The CDR3 coding sequence is TGTGCCAGCAGTGCGTCGAGCTCTGGGGCCAACGTCCTGACTTTC.

This chain connects TRBV5-1 to TRBJ2-3; D not resolved. Germline loops: CDR1 SGHRS, CDR2 YFSETQ. The CDR3 spans 13 residues. The V and J ends lost 4 bases and 1 base respectively, with 7 bases between them. The CDR3: CASSRTRTDTQYF. The CDR3 nucleotides read TGCGCCAGCAGCCGGACCCGCACAGATACGCAGTATTTT.

V and J are TRBV5-6 and TRBJ1-2; weak D call: TRBD1 (6 bases). Between the trimmed V and J ends, which lost 3 bases and 6 bases, there was a span of 12 bases. The CDR3 sequence is 13 residues long. Germline CDR1 SGHDT, CDR2 YYEEEE. CDR3 protein: CASSSGQRDGYTF. The CDR3, as DNA: TGTGCCAGCAGCTCTGGACAGAGAGATGGCTACACCTTC.

The chain couples TRBV7-2 to TRBJ2-7; 7 positions match TRBD1. This CDR3 comprises 14 residues. The J segment lost 5 bases and the V segment lost 0 bases, leaving 4 bases of the junction unmatched. Germline lookup yields CDR1 SGHTA and CDR2 FQGNSA. The CDR3 region is CASSLAGTDDEQYF. CDR3 DNA sequence: TGTGCCAGCAGCTTAGCCGGGACAGACGACGAGCAGTACTTC.

The chain uses TRBV25-1 and TRBJ1-2; the D is unclear. Trimming took off 1 base at V and 2 bases at J, with 8 bases between the two ends. The CDR3 is 14 amino acids. CDR1 and CDR2 from the germline V gene are MGHDK and SYGVNS. CDR3 protein: CASSEWTDNYGYTF. The DNA for the CDR3 is TGTGCCAGCAGTGAATGGACGGACAACTATGGCTACACCTTC.

The V and J genes are TRBV7-2 and TRBJ2-1; D not resolved. Germline-derived CDR1 and CDR2 are SGHTA and FQGNSA. This CDR3 has 11 amino acids. V was trimmed by 2 bases and J by 10 bases, leaving 6 bases between them. In DNA form, the CDR3 reads TGTGCCAGCAGCTTAAGTGGGGAGCAGTTCTTC. Translating gives CASSLSGEQFF.

This chain links TRBV5-6 with TRBJ2-3, with a tentative D call TRBD2 (5 bases). This CDR3 contains 12 residues. V lost 4 bases to trimming and J lost 6 bases, with 9 bases between them. Germline V gene data show CDR1 as SGHDT and CDR2 as YYEEEE. CDR3 protein: CASSPQRDTQYF. CDR3 coding DNA: TGTGCCAGCAGCCCGCAGCGGGATACGCAGTATTTT.

The chain couples TRBV5-1 to TRBJ1-1; D perhaps matches TRBD1 (6 bases). The germline V and J ends were trimmed by 0 bases and 4 bases, with 13 bases remaining between them. CDR1 is SGHRS and CDR2 is YFSETQ in the germline V gene. The CDR3 runs 15 residues. The CDR3 DNA sequence: TGCGCCAGCAGCTTGGGGTCAACAGGGTTCACTGAAGCTTTCTTT. Amino acids: CASSLGSTGFTEAFF.

The chain joins TRBV5-1 to TRBJ2-1, with 7 bases that match TRBD2. The V and J ends lost 4 bases and 10 bases, in that order; junction bases with no gene match: 8. Germline-derived CDR1 and CDR2 are SGHRS and YFSETQ. The CDR3 extends over 13 amino acids. The CDR3 protein is CASSALTSAEQFF. For the CDR3, the DNA is TGCGCCAGCAGCGCCCTTACTAGCGCAGAGCAGTTCTTC.

This clone was picked up a small number of times. V is TRBV5-1 and J is TRBJ2-7, with D possibly TRBD1 on 6 matching bases. Trimming pared 0 bases from V and 3 bases from J, leaving 13 bases between. CDR1 and CDR2 (germline): SGHRS, YFSETQ. CDR3 length: 15 residues. CDR3 sequence reads: CASSLGHGQIYEQYF. The CDR3 region has the DNA TGCGCCAGCAGCTTGGGCCACGGACAGATCTACGAGCAGTACTTC.

The V gene is TRBV10-3, the J gene TRBJ1-1; D call uncertain. Germline V gives CDR1 ENHRY, CDR2 SYGVKD. With 10 bases removed from V and 2 bases from J, the gap between germline ends came to 14 bases. The CDR3 runs to 13 residues. In nucleotides, the CDR3 is TGTGCCACCCTCTCCGGGCCAAACACTGAAGCTTTCTTT. This encodes CATLSGPNTEAFF.

The chain is built from TRBV9 and TRBJ2-7; D could derive from TRBD1 or TRBD2 (5 bases each). Germline V lookup: CDR1 SGDLS, CDR2 YYNGEE. Trimming removed 3 bases from V and 2 bases from J, with 15 bases in between. The CDR3 totals 15 residues. The CDR3: CASSASGQGAYEQYF. DNA of the CDR3: TGTGCCAGCAGCGCTTCGGGGCAGGGCGCCTACGAGCAGTACTTC. Looking up the rest from reference TRBV9 and TRBJ2-7 gives the full variable domain: DSGVTQTPKHLITATGQRVTLRCSPRSGDLSVYWYQQSLDQGLQFLIQYYNGEERAKGNILERFSAQQFPDLHSELNLSSLELGDSALYFCASSASGQGAYEQYFGPGTRLTVT.

The chain carries TRBV19 and TRBJ1-1, with D possibly being TRBD1 (6 bases). Germline V lookup: CDR1 LNHDA, CDR2 SQIVND (reference sequence). Trimming took off 3 bases at V and 4 bases at J, with 12 bases between the two ends. The length of the CDR3 is 14 residues. CDR3 sequence reads: CASSIGGGVTEAFF. CDR3 bases: TGTGCCAGTAGTATTGGGGGCGGGGTCACTGAAGCTTTCTTT.

This clone is medium-sized by share. The chain links TRBV10-3 to TRBJ2-2; D is undetermined. This CDR3 has 17 amino acids. Trimming took 0 bases from V and 1 from J, leaving 12 bases between them. Per germline, CDR1 ENHRY and CDR2 SYGVKD. CDR3: CAISESWAGRNTGELFF. CDR3 nucleotides: TGTGCCATCAGTGAGTCGTGGGCAGGCCGGAACACCGGGGAGCTGTTTTTT.